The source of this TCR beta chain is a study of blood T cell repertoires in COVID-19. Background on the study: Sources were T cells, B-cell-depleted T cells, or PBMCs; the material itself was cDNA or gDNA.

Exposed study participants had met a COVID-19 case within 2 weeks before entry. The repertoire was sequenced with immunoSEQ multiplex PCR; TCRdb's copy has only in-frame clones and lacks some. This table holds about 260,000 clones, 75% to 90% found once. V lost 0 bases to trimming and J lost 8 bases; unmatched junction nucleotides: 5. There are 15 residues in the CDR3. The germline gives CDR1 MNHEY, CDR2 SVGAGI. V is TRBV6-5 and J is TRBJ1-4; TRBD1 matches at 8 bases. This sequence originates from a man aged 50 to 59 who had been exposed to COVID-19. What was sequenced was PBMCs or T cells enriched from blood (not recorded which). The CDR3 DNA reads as TGTGCCAGCAGTTACTCGATAACAGGGGGGGAAAAACTGTTTTTT. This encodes CASSYSITGGEKLFF.